A selection of T cell receptor beta chains follows, all from one sample in a study of monozygotic twins with inflammatory bowel disease. TCRdb processed the 5' RACE reads again and assigns one entry to each CDR3 protein, with no DNA. In all, the sample yields some 300,000 distinct CDR3 sequences. The specimen sequenced was blood. These receptors all come from a human donor with ulcerative colitis or Crohn's disease, or a healthy co-twin of an affected twin (not recorded which). CDR3s include the opening cysteine and the closing phenylalanine or tryptophan.

V gene,J gene,CDR3 protein
TRBV15,TRBJ2-5,CATSRDSGWETQYF
TRBV7-2,TRBJ2-7,CASSLGSGLLYEQYF
TRBV12-3/TRBV12-4,TRBJ2-3,CASSLDASVADTQYF
TRBV24-1,TRBJ2-2,CATSDRLAGNTGELFF
TRBV5-6,TRBJ2-7,CASSLGSRGQYF
TRBV10-3,TRBJ2-7,CAIREPGQGGYEQYF
TRBV24-1,TRBJ2-1,CATSTTSLGSDEQFF
TRBV12-3/TRBV12-4,TRBJ1-1,CASSRGGHTEAFF
TRBV28,TRBJ1-2,CASSLTAGGVYGYTF
TRBV6-5,TRBJ1-6,CASSYLLNNYNSPLHF
TRBV12-5,TRBJ2-5,CASGSPDQGETQYF
TRBV6-5,TRBJ1-3,CASSFGSLNTIYF
TRBV20-1,TRBJ2-4,CSARDQGFGGNIQYF
TRBV24-1,TRBJ1-5,CATSTSSNQPQHF
TRBV10-3,TRBJ2-1,CATSGRESNEQFF
TRBV3-1,TRBJ2-2,CASSRTVTNTGELFF
TRBV6-2/TRBV6-3,TRBJ2-5,CASSYLQFLAHEETQYF
TRBV7-7,TRBJ2-1,CASSLAPTSWNEQFF
TRBV15,TRBJ1-6,CATSRVPSQHLHF
TRBV7-3,TRBJ2-5,CASSPGLIYNQETQYF
TRBV6-2/TRBV6-3,TRBJ2-3,CASSGYYTDTQYF
TRBV11-2,TRBJ2-5,CASSSTLGWRETQYF
TRBV2,TRBJ1-5,CASSEGRVRQPQHF
TRBV18,TRBJ2-7,CASSPGLAGLSYEQYF
TRBV23-1,TRBJ1-4,CASGTRPNTFSTNEKLFF